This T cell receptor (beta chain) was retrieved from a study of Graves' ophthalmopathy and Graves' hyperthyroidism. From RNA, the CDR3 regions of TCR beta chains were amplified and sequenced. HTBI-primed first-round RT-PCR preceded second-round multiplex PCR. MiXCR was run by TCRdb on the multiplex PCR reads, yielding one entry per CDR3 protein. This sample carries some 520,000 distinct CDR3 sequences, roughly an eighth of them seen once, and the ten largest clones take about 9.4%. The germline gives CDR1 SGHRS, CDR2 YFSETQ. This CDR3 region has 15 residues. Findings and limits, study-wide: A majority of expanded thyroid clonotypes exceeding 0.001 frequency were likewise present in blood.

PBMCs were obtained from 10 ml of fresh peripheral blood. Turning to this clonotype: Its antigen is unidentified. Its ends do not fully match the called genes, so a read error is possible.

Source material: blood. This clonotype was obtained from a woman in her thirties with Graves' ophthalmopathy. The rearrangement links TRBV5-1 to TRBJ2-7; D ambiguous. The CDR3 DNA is TGCGCCAGCAGCTTGTTCGCAGAGAGCTCCTACGAGCGGTACTTC. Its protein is CASSLFAESSYERYF.